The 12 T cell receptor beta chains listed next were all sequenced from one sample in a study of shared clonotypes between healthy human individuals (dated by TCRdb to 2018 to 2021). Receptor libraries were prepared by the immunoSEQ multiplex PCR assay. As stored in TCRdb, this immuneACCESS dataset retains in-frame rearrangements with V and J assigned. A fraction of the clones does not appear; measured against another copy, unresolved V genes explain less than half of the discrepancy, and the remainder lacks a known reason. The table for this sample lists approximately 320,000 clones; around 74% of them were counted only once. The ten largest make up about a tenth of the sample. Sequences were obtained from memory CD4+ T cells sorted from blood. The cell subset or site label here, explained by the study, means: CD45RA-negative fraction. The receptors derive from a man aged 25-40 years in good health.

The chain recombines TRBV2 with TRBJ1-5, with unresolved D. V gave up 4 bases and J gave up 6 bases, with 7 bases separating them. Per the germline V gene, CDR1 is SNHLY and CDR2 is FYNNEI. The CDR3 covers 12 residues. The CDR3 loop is CASSAQSQPQHF. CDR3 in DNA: TGTGCCAGCAGTGCCCAGAGTCAGCCCCAGCATTTT.

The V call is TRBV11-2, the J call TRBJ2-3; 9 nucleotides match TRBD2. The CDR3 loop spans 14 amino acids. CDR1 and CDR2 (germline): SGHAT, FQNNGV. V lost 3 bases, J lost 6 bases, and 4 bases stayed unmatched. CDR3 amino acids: CASSFSGSGDTQYF. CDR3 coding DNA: TGTGCCAGCAGCTTTAGCGGGAGTGGGGATACGCAGTATTTT.

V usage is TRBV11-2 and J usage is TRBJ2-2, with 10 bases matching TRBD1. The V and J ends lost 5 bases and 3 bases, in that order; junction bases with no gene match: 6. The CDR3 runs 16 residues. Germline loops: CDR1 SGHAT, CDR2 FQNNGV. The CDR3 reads CASSPKTGGDTGELFF. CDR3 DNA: TGTGCCAGCAGCCCAAAGACAGGGGGCGACACCGGGGAGCTGTTTTTT.

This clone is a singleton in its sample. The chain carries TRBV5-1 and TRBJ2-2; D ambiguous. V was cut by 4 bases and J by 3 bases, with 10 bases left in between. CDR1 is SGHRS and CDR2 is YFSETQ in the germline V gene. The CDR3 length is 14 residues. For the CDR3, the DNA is TGCGCCAGCAGCAGAATCACAGACACCGGGGAGCTGTTTTTT. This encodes CASSRITDTGELFF.

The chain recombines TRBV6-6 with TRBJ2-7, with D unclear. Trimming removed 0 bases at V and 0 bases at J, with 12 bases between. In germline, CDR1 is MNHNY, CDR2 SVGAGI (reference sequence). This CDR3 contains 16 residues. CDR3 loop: CASSYSAAAVSYEQYF. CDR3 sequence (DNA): TGTGCCAGCAGTTACTCGGCTGCGGCGGTCTCCTACGAGCAGTACTTC.

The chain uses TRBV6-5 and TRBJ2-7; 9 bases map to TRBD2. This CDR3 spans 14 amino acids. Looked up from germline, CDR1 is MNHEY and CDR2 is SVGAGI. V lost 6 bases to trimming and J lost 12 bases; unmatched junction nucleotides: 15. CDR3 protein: CASREGVAGAIRYF. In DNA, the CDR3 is TGTGCCAGCAGGGAGGGAGTAGCGGGAGCAATTAGGTACTTC.

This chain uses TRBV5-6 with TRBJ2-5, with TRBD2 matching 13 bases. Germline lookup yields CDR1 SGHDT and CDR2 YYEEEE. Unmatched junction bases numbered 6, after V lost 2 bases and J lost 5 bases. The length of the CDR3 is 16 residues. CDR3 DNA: TGTGCCAGCAGCTTAACTAGCGGGAGGGCCGTCGAGACCCAGTACTTC. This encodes CASSLTSGRAVETQYF. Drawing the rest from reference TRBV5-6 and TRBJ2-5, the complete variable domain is DAGVTQSPTHLIKTRGQQVTLRCSPKSGHDTVSWYQQALGQGPQFIFQYYEEEERQRGNFPDRFSGHQFPNYSSELNVNALLLGDSALYLCASSLTSGRAVETQYFGPGTRLLVL.

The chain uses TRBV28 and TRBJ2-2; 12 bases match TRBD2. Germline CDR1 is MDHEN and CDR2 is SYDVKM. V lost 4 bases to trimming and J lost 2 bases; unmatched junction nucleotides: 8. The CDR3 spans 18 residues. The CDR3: CASSSLTSGRVNTGELFF. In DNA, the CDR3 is TGTGCCAGCAGTTCCCTGACTAGCGGGAGAGTAAACACCGGGGAGCTGTTTTTT.

In nucleotides, the CDR3 is TGTGCCAGCAGCCAAGATTTTAACTCCTACGAGCAGTACTTC. The encoded protein is CASSQDFNSYEQYF. The chain links TRBV7-3 to TRBJ2-7; D gene ambiguous. This CDR3 comprises 14 residues. Deletions cut 5 bases from V and 0 bases from J, with 11 bases between. From germline, CDR1 is SGHTA and CDR2 FQGTGA.

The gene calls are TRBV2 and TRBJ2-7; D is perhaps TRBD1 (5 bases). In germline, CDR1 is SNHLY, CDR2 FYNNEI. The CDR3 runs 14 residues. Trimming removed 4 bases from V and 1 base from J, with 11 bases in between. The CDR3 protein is CASSVGSGSYEQYF. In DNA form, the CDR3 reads TGTGCCAGCAGTGTCGGGTCAGGGTCCTACGAGCAGTACTTC.

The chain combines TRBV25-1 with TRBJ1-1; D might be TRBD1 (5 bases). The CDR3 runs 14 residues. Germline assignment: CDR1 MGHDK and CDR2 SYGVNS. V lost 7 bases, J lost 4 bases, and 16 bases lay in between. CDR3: CASTGGGSGTEAFF. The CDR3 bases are TGTGCCAGCACTGGGGGGGGATCAGGCACTGAAGCTTTCTTT.

The CDR3 DNA reads TGTGCCAGCAGCCACCCCGCCACCGACGGCATTCAGTACTTC. Its protein product is CASSHPATDGIQYF. The rearrangement uses TRBV28 and TRBJ2-4; D uncertain. The CDR3 covers 14 residues. Germline V gene data show CDR1 as MDHEN and CDR2 as SYDVKM. The V and J ends lost 6 bases and 9 bases respectively, with 18 bases between them.